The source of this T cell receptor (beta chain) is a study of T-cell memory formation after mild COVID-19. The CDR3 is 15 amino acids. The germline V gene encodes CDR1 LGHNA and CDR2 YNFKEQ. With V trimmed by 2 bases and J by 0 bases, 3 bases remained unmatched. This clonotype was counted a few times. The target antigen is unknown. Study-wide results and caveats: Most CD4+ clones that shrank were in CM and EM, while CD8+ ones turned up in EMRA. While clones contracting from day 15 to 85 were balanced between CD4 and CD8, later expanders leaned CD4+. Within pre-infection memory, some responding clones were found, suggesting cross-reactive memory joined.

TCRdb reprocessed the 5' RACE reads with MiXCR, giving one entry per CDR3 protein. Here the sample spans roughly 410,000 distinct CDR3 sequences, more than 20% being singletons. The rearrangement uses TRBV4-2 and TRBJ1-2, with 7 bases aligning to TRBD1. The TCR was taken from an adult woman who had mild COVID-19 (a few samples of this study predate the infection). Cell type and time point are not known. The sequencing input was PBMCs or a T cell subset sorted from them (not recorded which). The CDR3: CASSQQGQTNYGYTF. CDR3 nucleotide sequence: TGTGCCAGCAGCCAACAGGGACAGACTAACTATGGCTACACCTTC.